The 27 T cell receptor beta chains below all came from one sample that was sequenced in a study of blood T cell repertoires in COVID-19 (dated by TCRdb to 2020 to 2021). Library prep was done by the immunoSEQ multiplex PCR assay. Sourced from immuneACCESS, this table was stored by TCRdb with only in-frame sequences that have V and J called. A share of the clones is absent; for the studies checked, an unresolved V gene accounts for under half, and the remainder has no known explanation. The sample yields around 190,000 clones; more than 80% were counted once. Around 8.8% of the sample lies in the top ten. The material sequenced was PBMCs or T cells enriched from blood (not recorded which). These receptors all stem from a man in his forties or fifties who had recovered from COVID-19.

This clone occurred many times. The chain combines TRBV5-1 with TRBJ2-7, with 10 bases fitting TRBD1. J was trimmed by 1 base and V by 5 bases; bases with no gene match: 9. Germline CDR1 and CDR2: SGHRS and YFSETQ. This CDR3 region has 16 residues. The CDR3 coding sequence is TGCGCCAGCAGATATGGGACAGGGGCGCCTTCCTACGAGCAGTACTTC. Protein sequence: CASRYGTGAPSYEQYF.

The chain is built from TRBV19 and TRBJ1-3, with TRBD1 as a possible D gene (5 bases). The CDR3 contains 15 residues. V was pared by 7 bases and J by 6 bases, with 19 bases between. CDR1 LNHDA and CDR2 SQIVND come from the germline V gene (reference sequence). The CDR3: CASKRSAGLANTIYF. CDR3 nucleotide sequence: TGTGCCAGTAAAAGGTCTGCGGGGCTGGCAAACACCATATATTTT. The whole variable domain, filled in from reference TRBV19 and TRBJ1-3, reads DGGITQSPKYLFRKEGQNVTLSCEQNLNHDAMYWYRQDPGQGLRLIYYSQIVNDFQKGDIAEGYSVSREKKESFPLTVTSAQKNPTAFYLCASKRSAGLANTIYFGEGSWLTVV.

The chain has TRBV5-6 and TRBJ1-4, with 7 nucleotides matching TRBD1. The CDR3 contains 13 residues. V lost 7 bases, J lost 7 bases, and 7 bases stayed unmatched. CDR1 and CDR2 (germline): SGHDT, YYEEEE. The CDR3, as DNA: TGTGCCAGCCGGTTCCAGGGGGGTGAAAAACTGTTTTTT. Translated, it gives CASRFQGGEKLFF. Full variable domain (missing parts from reference TRBV5-6 and TRBJ1-4): DAGVTQSPTHLIKTRGQQVTLRCSPKSGHDTVSWYQQALGQGPQFIFQYYEEEERQRGNFPDRFSGHQFPNYSSELNVNALLLGDSALYLCASRFQGGEKLFFGSGTQLSVL.

The chain combines TRBV5-1 with TRBJ2-3; D is undetermined. This CDR3 contains 12 residues. V lost 3 bases to trimming and J lost 0 bases, with 2 bases between them. Per germline, CDR1 SGHRS and CDR2 YFSETQ. CDR3 amino acids: CASSSSTDTQYF. CDR3 nucleotides: TGCGCCAGCAGCTCTAGCACAGATACGCAGTATTTT.

The CDR3 nucleotides read TGTGCCAGCACCGCGGGGGACCCCAATCAGCCCCAGCATTTT. Its protein product is CASTAGDPNQPQHF. V usage is TRBV6-6 and J usage is TRBJ1-5; possibly TRBD1 for D (5 bases). Germline V gene data show CDR1 as MNHNY and CDR2 as SVGAGI (reference sequence). The CDR3 is 14 amino acids. Trimming removed 7 bases at V and 3 bases at J, with 13 bases between.

The V and J genes are TRBV11-2 and TRBJ2-1; TRBD2 agrees at 9 bases. The CDR3 sequence is 18 residues long. V was clipped by 1 base and J by 2 bases; unmatched bases: 9. Germline loops: CDR1 SGHAT, CDR2 FQNNGV. CDR3 protein: CASSLAFVAGAAYNEQFF. CDR3 nucleotides: TGTGCCAGCAGCTTAGCCTTTGTAGCGGGAGCCGCCTACAATGAGCAGTTCTTC.

The chain is built from TRBV7-9 and TRBJ2-3; TRBD2 might be the D (5 bases). With 9 bases removed from V and 4 bases from J, the gap between germline ends came to 8 bases. Germline assignment: CDR1 SEHNR and CDR2 FQNEAQ (reference sequence). The CDR3 spans 11 residues. DNA for the CDR3: TGTGCCAGTCAGCGGTCAGATACGCAGTATTTT. Protein: CASQRSDTQYF.

This chain uses TRBV6-5 with TRBJ1-2; TRBD1 matches at 8 bases. The CDR3 contains 15 residues. Trimming at V came to 5 bases and at J to 8 bases, leaving 13 bases not matched to a gene. In germline, CDR1 is MNHEY, CDR2 SVGAGI. The CDR3 DNA is TGTGCCAGCAGTAAAACCGGGACAGGAAAGGGGGGCTACACCTTC. Translating it yields CASSKTGTGKGGYTF.

V is TRBV5-5 and J is TRBJ1-1, with 7 bases fitting TRBD1. The germline gives CDR1 SGHKS, CDR2 YYEKEE (reference sequence). Trimming took 2 bases from V and 1 from J; bases not matched to a gene: 5. The CDR3 length is 15 residues. In nucleotides, the CDR3 is TGTGCCAGCAGCTTTGGACGGACAGGGAACACTGAAGCTTTCTTT. It translates to CASSFGRTGNTEAFF.

The chain joins TRBV5-1 to TRBJ1-4, with no clear D. CDR3 length: 15 amino acids. Germline V lookup: CDR1 SGHRS, CDR2 YFSETQ. Trimming cost V 1 base and J 4 bases, with 11 bases left between them. The CDR3 nucleotides read TGCGCCAGCAGCTTGTGGGCAGCCGATAATGAAAAACTGTTTTTT. Amino acids: CASSLWAADNEKLFF.

This chain joins TRBV18 and TRBJ2-3; 10 nucleotides line up with TRBD2. This CDR3 region has 15 residues. Germline V lookup: CDR1 KGHSH, CDR2 LQKENI. Losses at the gene ends were 4 bases for V and 2 bases for J; bases not matched to a gene: 3. The CDR3 nucleotides are TGTGCCAGCTCACGGACTAGCGGATTCACAGATACGCAGTATTTT. It is translated as CASSRTSGFTDTQYF.

The chain is built from TRBV3-1 (or the pseudogene TRBV3-2) and TRBJ2-7, with D perhaps TRBD1 (7 bases). Germline-derived CDR1 and CDR2 are LGHDT and YNNKEL (reference sequence). Trimming removed 4 bases from V and 0 bases from J, with 13 bases in between. The CDR3 totals 15 residues. Here the CDR3 reads CASSRGDSPSYEQYF. In nucleotides, the CDR3 is TGTGCCAGCAGCCGGGGGGACAGTCCCTCCTACGAGCAGTACTTC.

The chain couples TRBV9 to TRBJ2-7; 11 bases match TRBD2. V dropped 0 bases and J dropped 4; count of bases not matched to a gene: 0. Per the germline V gene, CDR1 is SGDLS and CDR2 is YYNGEE. The CDR3 is 14 amino acids. CDR3 sequence reads: CASSVGTSGYEQYF. The CDR3 coding sequence is TGTGCCAGCAGCGTAGGGACTAGCGGGTACGAGCAGTACTTC. Using reference TRBV9 and TRBJ2-7 for the parts outside the CDR3, the full variable domain is DSGVTQTPKHLITATGQRVTLRCSPRSGDLSVYWYQQSLDQGLQFLIQYYNGEERAKGNILERFSAQQFPDLHSELNLSSLELGDSALYFCASSVGTSGYEQYFGPGTRLTVT.

The rearrangement uses TRBV4-2 and TRBJ2-7; D possibly corresponds to TRBD2 (5 bases). The V and J ends lost 0 bases and 0 bases respectively, with 15 bases between them. Germline-derived CDR1 and CDR2 are LGHNA and YNFKEQ. The CDR3 extends over 17 amino acids. CDR3 sequence reads: CASSQDRAGLSSYEQYF. The DNA of the CDR3 is TGTGCCAGCAGCCAAGATAGGGCGGGCCTTAGCTCCTACGAGCAGTACTTC.

This sequence joins TRBV3-1 (or the pseudogene TRBV3-2) and TRBJ1-1; D possibly corresponds to TRBD1 (6 bases). Deletions cut 4 bases from V and 0 bases from J, with 12 bases between. Looked up from germline, CDR1 is LGHDT and CDR2 is YNNKEL (reference sequence). The CDR3 sequence is 15 residues long. CDR3 nucleotide sequence: TGTGCCAGCAGCCGGACAGCTCAAATGAACACTGAAGCTTTCTTT. Translation gives CASSRTAQMNTEAFF.

This chain joins TRBV7-9 and TRBJ2-1; 12 nucleotides line up with TRBD1. Trimming cost V 0 bases and J 6 bases; bases outside gene matches: 0. Germline loops: CDR1 SEHNR, CDR2 FQNEAQ (reference sequence). The CDR3 runs 15 residues. The CDR3 nucleotides read TGTGCCAGCAGCTTAGCGGGACAGGGGGCCAATGAGCAGTTCTTC. Translating it yields CASSLAGQGANEQFF.

The DNA of the CDR3 is TGTGCCAGCAGCCCAGGAGCGGGGATGGAGCAGTACTTC. Protein: CASSPGAGMEQYF. This chain links TRBV7-9 with TRBJ2-7; TRBD2 aligns across 7 bases. The germline CDR1 and CDR2 sequences are SEHNR and FQNEAQ (reference sequence). Losses at the gene ends were 5 bases for V and 7 bases for J; bases not matched to a gene: 8. CDR3 length: 13 amino acids.

V gene TRBV18 combines with J gene TRBJ1-3; perhaps TRBD1 as D (5 bases). Germline-derived CDR1 and CDR2 are KGHSH and LQKENI. The CDR3 totals 15 residues. The V and J ends lost 2 bases and 3 bases respectively, with 11 bases between them. Here the CDR3 reads CASSPSQGSGNTIYF. The CDR3 DNA sequence: TGTGCCAGCTCACCATCTCAGGGTAGTGGAAACACCATATATTTT.

The gene calls are TRBV30 and TRBJ1-2, with 8 positions matching TRBD1. Germline CDR1 is GTSNPN and CDR2 is SVGIG (reference sequence). V was pared by 3 bases and J by 8 bases, with 14 bases of the junction left unmatched. This CDR3 is built from 15 residues. The CDR3 loop reads CAWSRIQGASKGYTF. Written as DNA, the CDR3 is TGTGCCTGGAGCCGAATCCAGGGGGCGTCGAAAGGCTACACCTTC. The variable domain in full, with the rest retrieved from reference TRBV30 and TRBJ1-2, is SQTIHQWPATLVQPVGSPLSLECTVEGTSNPNLYWYRQAAGRGLQLLFYSVGIGQISSEVPQNLSASRPQDRQFILSSKKLLLSDSGFYLCAWSRIQGASKGYTFGSGTRLTVV.

The genes are TRBV2 and TRBJ2-5; possibly TRBD2 for D (6 bases). CDR1 and CDR2 (germline): SNHLY, FYNNEI. This CDR3 is built from 14 residues. Trimming cost V 1 base and J 5 bases, with 11 bases left between them. The CDR3 reads CASSEGRAGETQYF. In nucleotides, the CDR3 is TGTGCCAGCAGTGAAGGCAGGGCGGGGGAGACCCAGTACTTC.

This chain links TRBV25-1 with TRBJ1-2; 7 nucleotides align to TRBD1. The CDR3 spans 13 residues. V shed 4 bases and J 2 bases; nucleotides not matched to a gene: 1. In germline, CDR1 is MGHDK, CDR2 SYGVNS. In nucleotides, the CDR3 is TGTGCCAGCAGTGCGGGACAGAACTATGGCTACACCTTC. It encodes CASSAGQNYGYTF.

The chain joins TRBV19 to TRBJ1-5; 8 nucleotides agree with TRBD1. CDR3 length equals 18 residues. The germline CDR1 and CDR2 sequences are LNHDA and SQIVND (reference sequence). V gave up 6 bases and J gave up 2 bases; unmatched junction bases: 15. The CDR3 coding sequence is TGTGCCAGTAGCCCTATGCGGCCAGGGGGCAGGGGCAATCAGCCCCAGCATTTT. Translated: CASSPMRPGGRGNQPQHF.

CDR3 coding DNA: TGTGCCAGCTCATCAGAAGAGACCCAGTACTTC. As protein: CASSSEETQYF. The chain carries TRBV18 and TRBJ2-5; D gene ambiguous. Germline V gene sequence: CDR1 KGHSH, CDR2 LQKENI. The CDR3 is 11 amino acids. The V and J ends lost 5 bases and 3 bases respectively, with 4 bases between them.

The chain has TRBV5-6 and TRBJ2-7; 8 bases are shared with TRBD1. Germline V gene data show CDR1 as SGHDT and CDR2 as YYEEEE. The CDR3 runs 16 residues. Trimming cost V 2 bases and J 3 bases; bases outside gene matches: 10. CDR3 amino acids: CASSLTTGVAIYEQYF. In nucleotides, the CDR3 is TGTGCCAGCAGCTTAACGACAGGGGTGGCGATCTACGAGCAGTACTTC. The full variable domain, completed using reference TRBV5-6 and TRBJ2-7, is DAGVTQSPTHLIKTRGQQVTLRCSPKSGHDTVSWYQQALGQGPQFIFQYYEEEERQRGNFPDRFSGHQFPNYSSELNVNALLLGDSALYLCASSLTTGVAIYEQYFGPGTRLTVT.

The V gene is TRBV19, the J gene TRBJ2-3; TRBD2 matches 12 bases. The CDR3 is made up of 19 amino acids. Germline CDR1 reads LNHDA; CDR2 reads SQIVND (reference sequence). The junction had 16 bases not matched to a gene; V was cut back by 5 bases and J by 4 bases. The CDR3 spells CASSRGVLAGGRTPDTQYF. The CDR3 DNA follows: TGTGCCAGTAGTCGGGGGGTACTAGCGGGGGGCCGGACCCCAGATACGCAGTATTTT. Complete variable domain (other parts from reference TRBV19 and TRBJ2-3): DGGITQSPKYLFRKEGQNVTLSCEQNLNHDAMYWYRQDPGQGLRLIYYSQIVNDFQKGDIAEGYSVSREKKESFPLTVTSAQKNPTAFYLCASSRGVLAGGRTPDTQYFGPGTRLTVL.

This clone was counted a few times. V usage is TRBV2 and J usage is TRBJ1-6; D gene ambiguous. Trimming stripped 7 bases from V and 9 bases from J, with 7 bases between. Per germline, CDR1 SNHLY and CDR2 FYNNEI. The CDR3 contains 11 residues. In nucleotides, the CDR3 is TGTGCCAGCATGGGGAGTTCACCCCTCCACTTT. Translated, it gives CASMGSSPLHF.

V gene TRBV5-1 combines with J gene TRBJ2-3; the D gene is possibly TRBD1 (5 bases). The CDR3 covers 16 residues. Trimming left V 0 bases short and J 4 bases short, with 15 bases between. The germline gives CDR1 SGHRS, CDR2 YFSETQ. The CDR3 sequence: CASSLGSGSIADTQYF. In DNA, the CDR3 is TGCGCCAGCAGCTTGGGATCAGGGTCTATAGCAGATACGCAGTATTTT.